This T cell receptor (beta chain) derives from a study of STAT5B mutations in CD4+ large granular lymphocyte leukemia. TCRdb's copy holds only in-frame clones and misses some; the assay was immunoSEQ multiplex PCR. Found here are roughly 48,000 clones, just over 70% of them singletons; the top ten hold approximately 1.4%. Buffy coats from healthy blood donors served as controls. Whole-study findings and limits: 8/27 top patient clones versus 2/35 control clones were TRBV06-family.

Germline assignment: CDR1 SEHNR and CDR2 FQNEAQ (reference sequence). Trimming pared 3 bases from V and 5 bases from J, leaving 2 bases between. This CDR3 region has 11 residues. A remark on this clone: Its antigen is as yet unknown.

The sample comprised CD4+ T cells from blood buffy coats. The chain carries TRBV7-9 and TRBJ2-1; no definite D call. The receptor's source is a human donor in good health. The CDR3 sequence is CASSLNNEQFF. DNA for the CDR3: TGTGCCAGCAGCTTGAACAATGAGCAGTTCTTC. Full variable domain (remainder filled in from reference TRBV7-9 and TRBJ2-1): DTGVSQNPRHKITKRGQNVTFRCDPISEHNRLYWYRQTLGQGPEFLTYFQNEAQLEKSRLLSDRFSAERPKGSFSTLEIQRTEQGDSAMYLCASSLNNEQFFGPGTRLTVL.